This entry lists 32 T cell receptor beta chains sequenced from one sample in a study of cytomegalovirus exposure and HLA in healthy donors. The PCR had 60 Vbeta and 13 Jbeta primers. Some clones are missing from TCRdb's copy, which holds only in-frame ones; the method was immunoSEQ multiplex PCR. The data contain 90,000 to 130,000 clones, about three quarters of them singletons. The specimen sequenced was PBMCs. The receptor set was obtained from a woman aged 30 to 39 in good health and CMV-seronegative.

The rearrangement links TRBV7-6 to TRBJ2-2, with 9 bases fitting TRBD1. The CDR3 covers 16 residues. With 5 bases clipped from V and 8 bases from J, the junction kept 12 bases outside the gene matches. Looked up from germline, CDR1 is SGHVS and CDR2 is FNYEAQ. Here the CDR3 reads CASSQRQGVVSGELFF. CDR3 bases: TGTGCCAGCAGCCAAAGACAGGGGGTAGTTTCTGGGGAGCTGTTTTTT. The full variable domain, in which reference TRBV7-6 and TRBJ2-2 provide the parts outside the CDR3, is GAGVSQSPRYKVTKRGQDVALRCDPISGHVSLYWYRQALGQGPEFLTYFNYEAQQDKSGLPNDRFSAERPEGSISTLTIQRTEQRDSAMYRCASSQRQGVVSGELFFGEGSRLTVL.

The J gene is TRBJ2-5, the V gene TRBV6-5; D unresolved. CDR3 length equals 13 residues. Trimming pared 1 base from V and 2 bases from J, leaving 5 bases between. Looked up from germline, CDR1 is MNHEY and CDR2 is SVGAGI. Here the CDR3 reads CASSYLEQETQYF. CDR3 nucleotides: TGTGCCAGCAGTTACTTAGAGCAAGAGACCCAGTACTTC.

The chain employs TRBV7-6 and TRBJ2-3, with D uncertain. This CDR3 spans 14 amino acids. Trimming shortened V by 0 bases and J by 0 bases, and 4 bases separated the two germline ends. Germline V lookup: CDR1 SGHVS, CDR2 FNYEAQ. Here the CDR3 DNA reads TGTGCCAGCAGCTTAGCCGGGAGCACAGATACGCAGTATTTT. Translated, it gives CASSLAGSTDTQYF.

This clone was found once. CDR3 nucleotides: TGCGCCAGCAGCTTAAAGAGCCCTTACGAGCAGTACTTC. Translated: CASSLKSPYEQYF. The genes are TRBV5-1 and TRBJ2-7; no definite D call. Germline V gene data show CDR1 as SGHRS and CDR2 as YFSETQ. The CDR3 totals 13 residues. The V and J ends lost 2 bases and 4 bases respectively, with 10 bases between them.

The chain combines TRBV7-3 with TRBJ2-3; D is uncertain. CDR1 is SGHTA and CDR2 is FQGTGA in the germline V gene. The ends were cut back, 4 bases at V and 5 bases at J, with 13 bases in the middle. The CDR3 loop spans 14 amino acids. The CDR3 reads CASSSGYWQDTQYF. The CDR3 DNA sequence: TGTGCCAGCAGCTCAGGATATTGGCAAGATACGCAGTATTTT.

This chain uses TRBV7-9 with TRBJ1-1; no reliable D call. The germline gives CDR1 SEHNR, CDR2 FQNEAQ (reference sequence). The CDR3 length is 16 residues. V was pared by 1 base and J by 1 base, with 13 bases between. CDR3 in amino acids: CASSLDRSKANTEAFF. The DNA of the CDR3 is TGTGCCAGCAGCTTAGACAGATCTAAAGCGAACACTGAAGCTTTCTTT.

This clone was detected only once. V gene TRBV29-1 combines with J gene TRBJ1-1; 7 nucleotides agree with TRBD1. This CDR3 contains 12 residues. In germline, CDR1 is SQVTM, CDR2 ANQGSEA. J gave up 5 bases and V 7 bases, and 7 bases lay outside the gene matches. In DNA form, the CDR3 reads TGCAGCGCCGGGGACAGAATGACTGAAGCTTTCTTT. The encoded protein is CSAGDRMTEAFF.

The CDR3 spells CASSNIGQGRGKLFF. CDR3 nucleotide sequence: TGTGCCAGCAGCAATATAGGACAGGGGAGAGGAAAACTGTTTTTT. This chain connects TRBV5-4 to TRBJ1-4; 9 bases fit TRBD1. Unmatched junction bases numbered 11, after V lost 4 bases and J lost 10 bases. The CDR3 extends over 15 amino acids. The V gene's germline CDR1 is SGHNT and CDR2 YYREEE (reference sequence).

This sequence joins TRBV28 and TRBJ1-5; D not certain. The CDR3 runs to 13 residues. Germline values: CDR1 MDHEN, CDR2 SYDVKM. V shed 5 bases and J shed 3 bases, with 8 bases lying between them. In DNA, the CDR3 is TGTGCCAGCAGTACCAGCGTCAATCAGCCCCAGCATTTT. Residues: CASSTSVNQPQHF.

This clone occurred a few times. The rearrangement uses TRBV4-1 and TRBJ2-7, with TRBD1 matching over 7 bases. This CDR3 spans 15 amino acids. Unmatched junction bases numbered 8, after V lost 3 bases and J lost 3 bases. Germline CDR1 and CDR2: MGHRA and YSYEKL. For the CDR3, the DNA is TGCGCCAGCAGCCAGGAACGACAGGGAAGCTACGAGCAGTACTTC. Amino acid sequence: CASSQERQGSYEQYF.

The rearrangement links TRBV28 to TRBJ2-7; 8 bases align to TRBD1. This CDR3 has 14 amino acids. Trimming at V came to 7 bases and at J to 3 bases, leaving 8 bases not matched to a gene. The germline V gene has CDR1 MDHEN and CDR2 SYDVKM. CDR3 region: CASTRDRHRYEQYF. CDR3 bases: TGTGCCAGCACCAGGGACAGGCATCGCTACGAGCAGTACTTC. Supplemented by reference TRBV28 and TRBJ2-7, the full variable domain reads DVKVTQSSRYLVKRTGEKVFLECVQDMDHENMFWYRQDPGLGLRLIYFSYDVKMKEKGDIPEGYSVSREKKERFSLILESASTNQTSMYLCASTRDRHRYEQYFGPGTRLTVT.

About this clone itself: Germline is not matched at one junction end, which may reflect a read error. The chain has TRBV4-1 and TRBJ1-1; tentative D call: TRBD1 (6 bases). This CDR3 has 16 residues. Germline loops: CDR1 MGHRA, CDR2 YSYEKL. CDR3 DNA sequence: TGCGTCAGCAGCAAATTGCCCGGGACACCTAACACTGAAGCTTTCTTT. It specifies CVSSKLPGTPNTEAFF.

Regarding this clone: The junction and the germline gene differ at one end; a read error may be behind it. Other nucleotide sequences in the sample specify the same CDR3. The chain joins TRBV7-6 to TRBJ2-7, with 11 bases matching TRBD1. From germline, CDR1 is SGHVS and CDR2 FNYEAQ. There are 15 residues in the CDR3. The CDR3 reads CASSPGGTGGYEQYF. The CDR3 DNA follows: TGCGCCAGCAGCCCTGGTGGGACAGGGGGCTACGAGCAGTACTTC.

The J gene is TRBJ2-2, the V gene TRBV5-1; maybe TRBD1 (5 bases). The CDR3 length is 14 residues. The germline V gene has CDR1 SGHRS and CDR2 YFSETQ. V was shortened by 5 bases and J by 1 base, with 9 bases between the two germline ends. DNA for the CDR3: TGCGCCAGCAGGGTAACAGGGAACACCGGGGAGCTGTTTTTT. Its translation is CASRVTGNTGELFF.

The chain joins TRBV5-1 to TRBJ1-5; tentative D call: TRBD1 (5 bases). Trimming removed 0 bases from V and 1 base from J, with 17 bases in between. Germline loops: CDR1 SGHRS, CDR2 YFSETQ. The CDR3 is made up of 18 amino acids. CDR3 protein: CASSLAVAPRGSNQPQHF. The CDR3 nucleotides are TGCGCCAGCAGCTTGGCCGTAGCACCTCGGGGGAGCAATCAGCCCCAGCATTTT.

The chain uses TRBV7-3 and TRBJ2-2, with 7 bases lining up with TRBD2. The CDR3 loop spans 13 amino acids. The J segment lost 5 bases and the V segment lost 5 bases, leaving 2 bases of the junction unmatched. Germline V gene data show CDR1 as SGHTA and CDR2 as FQGTGA. The CDR3 spells CASSPGLTGELFF. The CDR3 DNA reads as TGTGCCAGCAGCCCGGGACTAACCGGGGAGCTGTTTTTT.

This clone came up once. V gene TRBV30 combines with J gene TRBJ1-1, with TRBD1 as a possible D gene (6 bases). V was trimmed by 1 base and J by 7 bases, leaving 13 bases between them. This CDR3 has 13 amino acids. Germline values: CDR1 GTSNPN, CDR2 SVGIG (reference sequence). CDR3: CAWSASLTGEAFF. The CDR3 region has the DNA TGTGCCTGGAGTGCTTCCTTGACAGGTGAAGCTTTCTTT.

A word on this clone: Other nucleotide sequences from this sample produce the same CDR3. The V and J genes are TRBV28 and TRBJ2-1; D possibly corresponds to TRBD2 (6 bases). Trimming shortened V by 6 bases and J by 6 bases, and 18 bases separated the two germline ends. There are 15 residues in the CDR3. CDR1 is MDHEN, CDR2 SYDVKM, per germline. The CDR3 region has the DNA TGTGCCAGCAGCCCCGGACTAAGGATAGCCAATGAGCAGTTCTTC. It specifies CASSPGLRIANEQFF.

This clone came up a few times. V and J are TRBV15 and TRBJ1-1, with D possibly being TRBD1 (6 bases). CDR1 and CDR2 (germline): LNHNV, YYDKDF (reference sequence). V lost 5 bases, J lost 0 bases, and 19 bases lay in between. The CDR3 extends over 17 amino acids. The DNA for the CDR3 is TGTGCCACCAGCGCAGGCAGGGGATTCCCCTTGAACACTGAAGCTTTCTTT. Protein product: CATSAGRGFPLNTEAFF.

The chain is built from TRBV30 and TRBJ1-2; no clear D gene. V lost 7 bases to trimming and J lost 4 bases, with 10 bases between them. The CDR3 consists of 11 residues. Germline-derived CDR1 and CDR2 are GTSNPN and SVGIG (reference sequence). CDR3 residues: CASDMSYGYTF. The CDR3 DNA follows: TGTGCCTCCGACATGAGCTATGGCTACACCTTC.

The rearrangement uses TRBV27 and TRBJ1-2, with a tentative D call TRBD1 (5 bases). Germline lookup yields CDR1 MNHEY and CDR2 SMNVEV (reference sequence). Trimming shortened V by 3 bases and J by 6 bases, and 11 bases separated the two germline ends. The CDR3 has 13 amino acids. The CDR3 spells CASSLAGPDGYTF. In DNA form, the CDR3 reads TGTGCCAGCAGTTTGGCGGGGCCGGATGGCTACACCTTC.

This clone appeared once. The rearrangement uses TRBV4-3 and TRBJ1-2; D is possibly TRBD1 (5 bases). This CDR3 is 15 amino acids long. CDR1 is LGHNA and CDR2 is YSLEER in the germline V gene. V gave up 0 bases and J gave up 8 bases, with 16 bases separating them. CDR3 sequence reads: CASSQDAGRDRGYTF. CDR3 sequence (DNA): TGCGCCAGCAGCCAAGATGCAGGGAGGGATCGGGGCTACACCTTC.

The chain couples TRBV28 to TRBJ1-2; 7 nucleotides agree with TRBD1. Germline loops: CDR1 MDHEN, CDR2 SYDVKM. There are 13 residues in the CDR3. The V and J ends lost 7 bases and 5 bases, in that order; junction bases with no gene match: 7. The CDR3 region has the DNA TGTGCCAGCAAGCGGACAGGCAAATATGGCTACACCTTC. It encodes CASKRTGKYGYTF.

The V call is TRBV6-4, the J call TRBJ1-5; possibly TRBD1 for D (6 bases). The V end was cut by 9 bases, the J end by 2 bases, with 32 bases between. Looked up from germline, CDR1 is MRHNA and CDR2 is SNTAGT. CDR3 length equals 20 residues. The CDR3: CARIKNPEGEQGRGNQPQHF. CDR3 bases: TGTGCCAGGATCAAAAACCCCGAAGGGGAACAGGGAAGGGGCAATCAGCCCCAGCATTTT.

This clone is a singleton in its sample. The rearrangement uses TRBV7-2 and TRBJ1-3; D not certain. With 5 bases removed from V and 1 base from J, the gap between germline ends came to 12 bases. The CDR3 consists of 15 residues. CDR1 and CDR2 from the germline V gene are SGHTA and FQGNSA. CDR3 sequence reads: CASSGVRGSGNTIYF. CDR3 bases: TGTGCCAGCAGCGGTGTCCGGGGATCTGGAAACACCATATATTTT.

Written as DNA, the CDR3 is TGTGCCTCACTGGGACTTCATCAAGGGGTTTGGGGCTACACCTTC. This translates into CASLGLHQGVWGYTF. The chain links TRBV30 to TRBJ1-2; tentative D call: TRBD1 (5 bases). V lost 7 bases, J lost 8 bases, and 26 bases lay in between. The CDR3 totals 15 residues. Per germline, CDR1 GTSNPN and CDR2 SVGIG (reference sequence).

The chain recombines TRBV30 with TRBJ2-5; TRBD1 might be the D (5 bases). Trimming removed 5 bases from V and 0 bases from J, with 10 bases in between. The CDR3 is 13 residues long. Germline V gene lookup returns CDR1 GTSNPN and CDR2 SVGIG (reference sequence). The CDR3 here is CAWSPGYQETQYF. The DNA of the CDR3 is TGTGCCTGGTCGCCAGGGTACCAAGAGACCCAGTACTTC.

A few counts support this clone. The chain is built from TRBV19 and TRBJ1-2; 9 nucleotides match TRBD1. Per germline, CDR1 LNHDA and CDR2 SQIVND (reference sequence). V shed 3 bases and J 0 bases; nucleotides not matched to a gene: 2. CDR3 length: 15 residues. The CDR3, as DNA: TGTGCCAGTAGTATTGGGGACAGGGCTAACTATGGCTACACCTTC. As protein: CASSIGDRANYGYTF. The full variable domain, its missing parts supplied by reference TRBV19 and TRBJ1-2, is DGGITQSPKYLFRKEGQNVTLSCEQNLNHDAMYWYRQDPGQGLRLIYYSQIVNDFQKGDIAEGYSVSREKKESFPLTVTSAQKNPTAFYLCASSIGDRANYGYTFGSGTRLTVV.

The J gene is TRBJ2-6, the V gene TRBV13, with D unresolved. This CDR3 region has 15 residues. V shed 4 bases and J shed 0 bases, with 7 bases lying between them. The germline V gene encodes CDR1 PRHDT and CDR2 FYEKMQ (reference sequence). The CDR3 DNA is TGTGCCAGCAGCTCTTCCTTCTCTGGGGCCAACGTCCTGACTTTC. The encoded protein is CASSSSFSGANVLTF. Combining the CDR3 with reference TRBV13 and TRBJ2-6 gives the whole variable domain AAGVIQSPRHLIKEKRETATLKCYPIPRHDTVYWYQQGPGQDPQFLISFYEKMQSDKGSIPDRFSAQQFSDYHSELNMSSLELGDSALYFCASSSSFSGANVLTFGAGSRLTVL.

CDR3 DNA: TGTGCCAGCAGTGGGGACAGGATAGGCTCCTACGAGCAGTACTTC. Its protein product is CASSGDRIGSYEQYF. The chain carries TRBV6-6 and TRBJ2-7; 8 bases fit TRBD1. The V and J ends lost 5 bases and 0 bases, in that order; junction bases with no gene match: 6. CDR1 is MNHNY and CDR2 is SVGAGI in the germline V gene (reference sequence). This CDR3 has 15 residues.

This clone showed up just a few times. The chain couples TRBV5-1 to TRBJ2-1, with 7 bases that match TRBD1. Trimming at V came to 5 bases and at J to 6 bases, leaving 8 bases not matched to a gene. The CDR3 is 14 amino acids. CDR1 SGHRS and CDR2 YFSETQ come from the germline V gene. CDR3: CASRYYDRANEQFF. In nucleotides, the CDR3 is TGCGCCAGCAGATACTACGACAGGGCCAATGAGCAGTTCTTC. Filled out from reference TRBV5-1 and TRBJ2-1, the complete variable domain reads KAGVTQTPRYLIKTRGQQVTLSCSPISGHRSVSWYQQTPGQGLQFLFEYFSETQRNKGNFPGRFSGRQFSNSRSEMNVSTLELGDSALYLCASRYYDRANEQFFGPGTRLTVL.

This chain uses TRBV27 with TRBJ2-1; TRBD1 matches at 7 bases. The V gene end was trimmed by 6 bases and the J gene end by 4 bases; junction bases not matched to a gene: 6. This CDR3 contains 14 residues. Germline V CDR1 and CDR2: MNHEY, SMNVEV (reference sequence). CDR3 loop: CASSRQGTYNEQFF. CDR3 bases: TGTGCCAGCAGCCGACAGGGAACATACAATGAGCAGTTCTTC.